The 32 T cell receptor beta chains listed next were all sequenced from one sample in a study of T cells after yellow fever vaccination. Via MiXCR, TCRdb re-called the 5' RACE reads, giving one row per CDR3 protein. The sample lists a few hundred thousand distinct CDR3 sequences; 4% to 5.5% were seen once. This material consisted of PBMCs, taken 15 days after the yellow fever booster vaccination. The receptors come from a man aged 18 to 30 who received the YFV17D yellow fever vaccine.

This clonotype was found a few times. The rearrangement joins TRBV7-9 to TRBJ2-7; TRBD1 matches 8 bases. J was trimmed by 6 bases and V by 4 bases; bases with no gene match: 8. The germline V gene encodes CDR1 SEHNR and CDR2 FQNEAQ (reference sequence). The length of the CDR3 is 14 residues. DNA of the CDR3: TGTGCCAGCAGCTCAGGGGGCGCCGCATTCGAGCAGTACTTC. Its protein product is CASSSGGAAFEQYF.

V and J are TRBV5-1 and TRBJ1-2; maybe TRBD1 (5 bases). Germline V gene sequence: CDR1 SGHRS, CDR2 YFSETQ. Trimming took 1 base from V and 7 from J, leaving 11 bases between them. This CDR3 has 13 amino acids. The CDR3 bases are TGCGCCAGCAGCTTGACAGGTTCTCCTGGCTACACCTTC. Encoded protein: CASSLTGSPGYTF. Supplemented by reference TRBV5-1 and TRBJ1-2, the full variable domain reads KAGVTQTPRYLIKTRGQQVTLSCSPISGHRSVSWYQQTPGQGLQFLFEYFSETQRNKGNFPGRFSGRQFSNSRSEMNVSTLELGDSALYLCASSLTGSPGYTFGSGTRLTVV.

This clonotype has just a few counts. V gene TRBV6-5 combines with J gene TRBJ2-3; 8 bases agree with TRBD2. This CDR3 spans 15 amino acids. CDR1 and CDR2 (germline): MNHEY, SVGAGI. Trimming at V came to 6 bases and at J to 4 bases, leaving 9 bases not matched to a gene. This chain's CDR3 is CASSPASGGSDTQYF. In nucleotides, the CDR3 is TGTGCCAGCAGCCCCGCAAGCGGGGGTTCAGATACGCAGTATTTT.

The V call is TRBV7-2, the J call TRBJ2-5, with 14 positions matching TRBD2. This CDR3 comprises 17 residues. With 3 bases clipped from V and 5 bases from J, the junction kept 8 bases outside the gene matches. Germline CDR1 and CDR2: SGHTA and FQGNSA. The CDR3 loop reads CASSLLTSGGGVETQYF. CDR3 coding DNA: TGTGCCAGCAGCTTGCTGACTAGCGGGGGGGGAGTTGAGACCCAGTACTTC.

Only a few counts were recorded for this clonotype. This could be a read error, since a much larger clone is one nucleotide away. This chain uses TRBV7-8 with TRBJ1-1, with D possibly being TRBD1 (5 bases). V lost 1 base and J 6 bases, leaving 6 bases between the germline ends. Germline CDR1 reads SGHVS; CDR2 reads FQNEAQ. The CDR3 is 12 amino acids. The CDR3 reads CASSLGDPEAFF. The CDR3 DNA reads as TGTGCCAGCAGCTTAGGGGACCCTGAAGCTTTCTTT. The full variable domain, in which reference TRBV7-8 and TRBJ1-1 provide the parts outside the CDR3, is GAGVSQSPRYKVAKRGQDVALRCDPISGHVSLFWYQQALGQGPEFLTYFQNEAQLDKSGLPSDRFFAERPEGSVSTLKIQRTQQEDSAVYLCASSLGDPEAFFGQGTRLTVV.

This chain uses TRBV9 with TRBJ2-6; the match to TRBD1 covers 9 bases. The CDR3 extends over 19 amino acids. The ends lost 3 bases at V and 1 base at J; junction bases unmatched: 11. CDR1 SGDLS and CDR2 YYNGEE come from the germline V gene. The CDR3 loop is CASSERRTGESSGANVLTF. In DNA, the CDR3 is TGTGCCAGCAGCGAGCGACGGACAGGGGAAAGTTCTGGGGCCAACGTCCTGACTTTC.

This clonotype turned up a few times. V usage is TRBV28 and J usage is TRBJ2-7; 7 nucleotides align to TRBD1. The V gene's germline CDR1 is MDHEN and CDR2 SYDVKM. The CDR3 length is 14 residues. V shed 5 bases, J shed 3 bases, and the junction held 7 bases outside the gene matches. This CDR3 is CASSPTQGHYEQYV. The CDR3 DNA reads as TGTGCCAGCAGTCCGACACAGGGGCACTACGAGCAGTACGTC.

The table lists this clonotype with many counts. CDR3 nucleotides: TGTGCCAGCAGCTTGGGCTGGGGCCAGCCCTACGAGCAGTACGTC. Translated: CASSLGWGQPYEQYV. This chain links TRBV5-6 with TRBJ2-7, with TRBD1 as a possible D gene (5 bases). V lost 0 bases to trimming and J lost 2 bases, with 12 bases between them. The CDR3 totals 15 residues. The germline V gene encodes CDR1 SGHDT and CDR2 YYEEEE.

This clonotype was observed at least ten times. The chain links TRBV7-6 to TRBJ2-1, with 8 bases aligning to TRBD2. The CDR3 length is 15 residues. V shed 2 bases and J 11 bases; nucleotides not matched to a gene: 11. Germline V CDR1 and CDR2: SGHVS, FNYEAQ. CDR3 sequence (DNA): TGTGCCAGCAGCTTATTTTTAAGCGGGGGTCCTCAGCAGTTCTTC. This gives the protein CASSLFLSGGPQQFF.

The chain is built from TRBV11-2 and TRBJ1-3; no firm D call. V gave up 2 bases and J gave up 0 bases, with 11 bases separating them. CDR3 length: 16 residues. Germline V gene sequence: CDR1 SGHAT, CDR2 FQNNGV. For the CDR3, the DNA is TGTGCCAGCAGCTTATTTCGGGGTCTCTCTGGAAACACCATATATTTT. This translates into CASSLFRGLSGNTIYF.

This clonotype was seen ten or more times. This rearrangement joins TRBV5-1 to TRBJ2-7; weak D call: TRBD1 (6 bases). The CDR3 runs 14 residues. V was cut by 5 bases and J by 1 base, with 13 bases left in between. Germline V gene data show CDR1 as SGHRS and CDR2 as YFSETQ. The CDR3 region has the DNA TGCGCCAGCAGTCCCGGGACACCGTCCTACGAGCAGTACGTC. Amino acid sequence: CASSPGTPSYEQYV.

V gene TRBV4-2 combines with J gene TRBJ1-5, with a possible D match to TRBD1 (6 bases). V lost 1 base and J 5 bases, leaving 9 bases between the germline ends. The CDR3 is made up of 14 amino acids. Germline V lookup: CDR1 LGHNA, CDR2 YNFKEQ. Here the CDR3 reads CASSQGSGDQPQHF. The CDR3 DNA reads as TGTGCCAGCAGCCAAGGGTCAGGGGATCAGCCCCAGCATTTT.

This clonotype was seen ten or more times. The J gene is TRBJ2-5, the V gene TRBV11-2; D is ambiguous. The CDR3 consists of 14 residues. Germline assignment: CDR1 SGHAT and CDR2 FQNNGV. Trimming removed 4 bases from V and 4 bases from J, with 13 bases in between. The CDR3 sequence: CASSSGPLGETQYF. The CDR3, as DNA: TGTGCCAGCAGCTCGGGCCCGCTGGGAGAGACCCAGTACTTC.

This clonotype came up a few times. This rearrangement joins TRBV5-6 to TRBJ1-5; D gene ambiguous. The CDR3 sequence is 14 residues long. Germline values: CDR1 SGHDT, CDR2 YYEEEE. V was shortened by 4 bases and J by 9 bases, with 17 bases between the two germline ends. CDR3 in amino acids: CASSRDFDLRPQHF. The CDR3 DNA reads as TGTGCCAGCAGCCGAGACTTCGACCTCCGGCCCCAGCATTTT.

This clonotype was picked up a small number of times. The V gene is TRBV6-1, the J gene TRBJ2-1; TRBD1 or TRBD2 may be the D gene (6 bases each). In germline, CDR1 is MNHNS, CDR2 SASEGT. Trimming took 7 bases from V and 10 from J, leaving 17 bases between them. The CDR3 spans 13 residues. CDR3 residues: CASTLRGAGEQFF. The CDR3 nucleotides are TGTGCCAGCACTCTTAGGGGGGCCGGAGAGCAGTTCTTC.

The rearrangement links TRBV11-1 to TRBJ2-7; D may be TRBD1 (5 bases). V was cut by 3 bases and J by 5 bases, with 17 bases left in between. From germline, CDR1 is SGHAT and CDR2 FQDESV (reference sequence). The CDR3 covers 15 residues. CDR3 nucleotides: TGTGCCAGCAGCTTGCTTAGGGGTGTCCGTCACGAGCAGTACTTC. It specifies CASSLLRGVRHEQYF.

This rearrangement joins TRBV20-1 to TRBJ2-1, with a weak D call TRBD2 (6 bases). The CDR3 sequence is 14 residues long. Germline V CDR1 and CDR2: DFQATT, SNEGSKA (reference sequence). Trimming pared 0 bases from V and 4 bases from J, leaving 10 bases between. Here the CDR3 reads CSARDRERYNEQFF. As DNA, the CDR3 is TGCAGTGCTAGAGATCGGGAGAGGTACAATGAGCAGTTCTTC.

This clonotype was detected a few times. V gene TRBV7-3 combines with J gene TRBJ2-2; 10 bases are shared with TRBD1. The CDR3 is 16 residues long. The V gene end was trimmed by 5 bases and the J gene end by 4 bases; junction bases not matched to a gene: 7. The germline V gene encodes CDR1 SGHTA and CDR2 FQGTGA. CDR3 in DNA: TGTGCCAGCAGCCACGGTGGGACAGGGGTCACCGGGGAGCTGTTTTTT. Translation: CASSHGGTGVTGELFF.

This clonotype occurred many times. One end of the junction does not line up with germline, which may come from a read error. The chain uses TRBV7-2 and TRBJ2-5; 7 bases are a match to TRBD1. Germline CDR1 and CDR2: SGHTA and FQGNSA. The CDR3 is 11 amino acids. The CDR3: CASSWKDRPIF. The CDR3 region has the DNA TGTGCCAGCAGCTGGAAGGACAGGCCCATCTTC. The whole variable domain, filled in from reference TRBV7-2 and TRBJ2-5, reads GAGVSQSPSNKVTEKGKDVELRCDPISGHTALYWYRQSLGQGLEFLIYFQGNSAPDKSGLPSDRFSAERTGGSVSTLTIQRTQQEDSAVYLCASSWKDRPIFGPGTRLLVL.

This clonotype was observed at least ten times. The J gene is TRBJ1-1, the V gene TRBV29-1; D is unclear. V shed 6 bases and J shed 8 bases, with 10 bases lying between them. From germline, CDR1 is SQVTM and CDR2 ANQGSEA. The CDR3 is 10 amino acids. The CDR3: CSVGFGEAFF. The DNA for the CDR3 is TGCAGCGTCGGTTTCGGGGAAGCTTTCTTT.

V and J are TRBV7-2 and TRBJ2-3; D gene uncertain. CDR1 and CDR2 (germline): SGHTA, FQGNSA. This CDR3 has 13 residues. V was shortened by 0 bases and J by 10 bases, with 11 bases between the two germline ends. The CDR3 region has the DNA TGTGCCAGCAGCTTAGCGACGGGTGATGCGCAGTATTTT. Residues: CASSLATGDAQYF.

This clonotype appeared a few times. The chain joins TRBV2 to TRBJ2-7; a weak D match, TRBD2 (5 bases). V lost 10 bases and J lost 6, with 16 bases in between. This CDR3 region has 12 residues. Germline V gives CDR1 SNHLY, CDR2 FYNNEI. CDR3 amino acids: CATRVGKSEQYF. CDR3 bases: TGTGCCACCCGAGTCGGGAAGAGCGAGCAGTACTTC.

This clonotype was seen repeatedly, ten times or more. One end of the junction varies from germline; a read error may be responsible. This rearrangement joins TRBV7-7 to TRBJ2-5; D gene ambiguous. This CDR3 is built from 15 residues. Germline CDR1 reads SSHAT; CDR2 reads FNYEAQ (reference sequence). The chain's CDR3 is CASSLAMAPEGTQYF. For the CDR3, the DNA is TGTGCTAGCAGCTTAGCCATGGCCCCGGAAGGGACCCAGTACTTC.

The chain combines TRBV3-1 with TRBJ2-7; D is unresolved. The CDR3 totals 14 residues. Trimming took off 1 base at V and 7 bases at J, with 14 bases between the two ends. The germline V gene has CDR1 LGHDT and CDR2 YNNKEL (reference sequence). The CDR3 DNA reads as TGTGCCAGCAGCCAAGGTCCTTGGATTGGGGAGCAGTACTTC. Translation: CASSQGPWIGEQYF.

This clonotype was recorded many times. The chain is built from TRBV28 and TRBJ2-3; D gene unclear. The V and J ends lost 3 bases and 4 bases respectively, with 5 bases between them. Per germline, CDR1 MDHEN and CDR2 SYDVKM. CDR3 length: 12 amino acids. CDR3 region: CASSFRPDTQYF. The CDR3 nucleotides read TGTGCCAGCAGTTTCCGGCCAGATACGCAGTATTTT.

This clonotype was seen a handful of times. The chain carries TRBV4-1 and TRBJ1-1; TRBD1 is a possible D gene (5 bases). Between the trimmed V and J ends, which lost 1 base and 1 base, there was a span of 7 bases. This CDR3 comprises 14 residues. Germline loops: CDR1 MGHRA, CDR2 YSYEKL. CDR3 nucleotide sequence: TGCGCCAGCAGCCAAGTAGGGGAGAACACTGAAGCTTTCTTT. Translated, it gives CASSQVGENTEAFF.

This clonotype was observed a few times. The chain employs TRBV6-1 and TRBJ2-7, with a weak D call TRBD1 (6 bases). V gave up 6 bases and J gave up 6 bases, with 18 bases separating them. Germline-derived CDR1 and CDR2 are MNHNS and SASEGT. The CDR3 is 14 amino acids. In DNA form, the CDR3 reads TGTGCCAGCAGCGTACGACAGGCCTTCGTCGAGCAGTACGTC. Translated: CASSVRQAFVEQYV.

This clonotype was counted a few times. V and J are TRBV20-1 and TRBJ1-1; D perhaps matches TRBD1 (5 bases). This CDR3 comprises 18 residues. Trimming shortened V by 5 bases and J by 0 bases, and 25 bases separated the two germline ends. Germline CDR1 reads DFQATT; CDR2 reads SNEGSKA (reference sequence). The CDR3 DNA follows: TGCAGTGCTCGCTCAGGGAGAGGGGCTCTAGCTATGAACACTGAAGCTTTCTTT. Protein product: CSARSGRGALAMNTEAFF.

Ten or more counts support this clonotype. CDR3 nucleotide sequence: TGCGCCAACACGCTTTATTTAGGGGAAACAAACACTGAAGCTTTCTTT. This encodes CANTLYLGETNTEAFF. The genes are TRBV5-1 and TRBJ1-1, with a tentative D call TRBD1 (5 bases). The length of the CDR3 is 16 residues. The germline CDR1 and CDR2 sequences are SGHRS and YFSETQ. Trimming removed 9 bases at V and 2 bases at J, with 23 bases between.

This chain uses TRBV7-2 with TRBJ2-6; D assignment may be TRBD1 or TRBD2 (5 bases each). The length of the CDR3 is 15 residues. Trimming took off 5 bases at V and 5 bases at J, with 13 bases between the two ends. The germline CDR1 and CDR2 sequences are SGHTA and FQGNSA. As DNA, the CDR3 is TGTGCCAGCAGCGAGGGACCGGGTCGGGCCAACGTCCTGACTTTC. Amino acids: CASSEGPGRANVLTF.

This clonotype was observed a few times. CDR3 amino acids: CATSSLGAEQFF. DNA of the CDR3: TGTGCCACCAGCTCGCTGGGCGCTGAGCAGTTCTTC. The chain combines TRBV15 with TRBJ2-1, with D unresolved. Trimming pared 5 bases from V and 9 bases from J, leaving 11 bases between. The germline CDR1 and CDR2 sequences are LNHNV and YYDKDF (reference sequence). The CDR3 sequence is 12 residues long.

V is TRBV6-6 and J is TRBJ2-5, with 8 bases lining up with TRBD2. The CDR3 contains 15 residues. Germline V gene data show CDR1 as MNHNY and CDR2 as SVGAGI (reference sequence). V lost 0 bases and J lost 4; bases outside the gene matches: 4. CDR3 protein: CASSYSSSGRETQYF. Written as DNA, the CDR3 is TGTGCCAGCAGTTACTCTTCCAGCGGGAGAGAGACCCAGTACTTC.